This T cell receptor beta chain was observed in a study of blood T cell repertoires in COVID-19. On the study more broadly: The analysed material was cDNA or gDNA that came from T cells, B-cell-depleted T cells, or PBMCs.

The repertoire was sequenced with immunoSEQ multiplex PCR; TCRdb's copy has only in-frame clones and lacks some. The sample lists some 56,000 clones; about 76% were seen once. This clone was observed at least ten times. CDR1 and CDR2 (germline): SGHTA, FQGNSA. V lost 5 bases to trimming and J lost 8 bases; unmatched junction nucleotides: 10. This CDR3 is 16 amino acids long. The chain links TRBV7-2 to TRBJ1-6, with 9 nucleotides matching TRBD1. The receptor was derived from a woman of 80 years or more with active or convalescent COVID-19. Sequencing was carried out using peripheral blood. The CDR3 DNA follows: TGTGCCAGCAGCCCCTCACAGGGGGCGCGGGATTCACCCCTCCACTTT. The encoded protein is CASSPSQGARDSPLHF.